This T cell receptor (beta chain) is drawn from a study of T cell responses to AZD1222 COVID-19 vaccine. Study-level points and caveats: Reportedly, close to half of spike-specific TCRs are directed against unmutated variant regions. The study found vaccine-associated CD4 TCRs spanning spike, dominant at 160-218 and 743-854. Clonal diversity was possibly underestimated, and the donors were mostly white British, with more females. Only after the peak T cell response were repertoires sampled.

Details on this clone: As yet, its antigen is unknown.

Assay: immunoSEQ multiplex PCR; the TCRdb copy retains only in-frame clones and omits some. Of tens of thousands of clones in the sample, 70% to 90% were seen once. V lost 0 bases and J 3 bases, leaving 9 bases between the germline ends. The CDR3 contains 15 residues. CDR1 LGHNA and CDR2 YNFKEQ come from the germline V gene. The TCR comes from an adult in good health. The rearrangement uses TRBV4-2 and TRBJ1-5; TRBD1 might be the D (5 bases). The sample consisted of peripheral blood, taken on day 0 of AZD1222 vaccination. CDR3 nucleotides: TGTGCCAGCAGCCAAGATGGAGGGGCCAATCAGCCCCAGCATTTT. Its translation is CASSQDGGANQPQHF.